The 22 T cell receptor beta chains below come from one sample, sequenced in a study of blood T cell repertoires in COVID-19. Using immunoSEQ multiplex PCR, the repertoire was profiled, and TCRdb retains in-frame clones only, with some absent. The top ten hold around 27% of the sample, which has about 50,000 clones, roughly nine tenths seen once. Sequenced sample: peripheral blood. These receptors came from a human donor in a cohort sampled during active COVID-19.

V and J are TRBV19 and TRBJ1-1; the D gene is possibly TRBD1 (5 bases). CDR3 size: 14 residues. Germline V gene data show CDR1 as LNHDA and CDR2 as SQIVND (reference sequence). Between the trimmed V and J ends, which lost 1 base and 5 bases, there was a span of 11 bases. CDR3 nucleotides: TGTGCCAGTAGTATAGCTGGGAGGGGTACTGAAGCTTTCTTT. It translates to CASSIAGRGTEAFF. Combining the CDR3 with reference TRBV19 and TRBJ1-1 gives the whole variable domain DGGITQSPKYLFRKEGQNVTLSCEQNLNHDAMYWYRQDPGQGLRLIYYSQIVNDFQKGDIAEGYSVSREKKESFPLTVTSAQKNPTAFYLCASSIAGRGTEAFFGQGTRLTVV.

V gene TRBV5-1 combines with J gene TRBJ2-2; TRBD1 agrees at 9 bases. The CDR3 totals 15 residues. Germline CDR1 reads SGHRS; CDR2 reads YFSETQ. The junction had 7 bases not matched to a gene; V was cut back by 3 bases and J by 7 bases. Written as DNA, the CDR3 is TGCGCCAGCAGCTACCGGGACAGGGAGGGCGGGGAGCTGTTTTTT. Protein: CASSYRDREGGELFF.

This clone was picked up one time. The chain uses TRBV11-2 and TRBJ1-6; no clear D. Germline lookup yields CDR1 SGHAT and CDR2 FQNNGV. The CDR3 extends over 16 amino acids. Trimming took 1 base from V and 6 from J, leaving 13 bases between them. The CDR3 DNA reads as TGTGCCAGCAGCTTAGGCGCCCGGGCGGGTAATTCACCCCTCCACTTT. It specifies CASSLGARAGNSPLHF.

V gene TRBV11-2 combines with J gene TRBJ1-2; 8 bases align to TRBD1. J gave up 4 bases and V 5 bases, and 6 bases lay outside the gene matches. Looked up from germline, CDR1 is SGHAT and CDR2 is FQNNGV. The CDR3 runs 14 residues. The CDR3 protein is CASSRTGKFYGYTF. CDR3 DNA: TGTGCCAGCAGCCGGACAGGGAAATTCTATGGCTACACCTTC.

The chain couples TRBV6-5 to TRBJ1-2, with 10 bases lining up with TRBD1. V dropped 7 bases and J dropped 1; count of bases not matched to a gene: 6. This CDR3 has 15 amino acids. Germline assignment: CDR1 MNHEY and CDR2 SVGAGI. The CDR3 DNA sequence: TGTGCCAGCATCGACCGGGACAGGGGTAACTATGGCTACACCTTC. Its translation: CASIDRDRGNYGYTF.

The V call is TRBV28, the J call TRBJ1-5, with TRBD1 matching over 9 bases. With 8 bases clipped from V and 3 bases from J, the junction kept 5 bases outside the gene matches. The CDR3 runs 14 residues. Germline values: CDR1 MDHEN, CDR2 SYDVKM. In nucleotides, the CDR3 is TGTGCCAGCTCCGACAGGGGGGACAATCAGCCCCAGCATTTT. This encodes CASSDRGDNQPQHF.

CDR3 loop: CSARGTDTQYF. The DNA for the CDR3 is TGCAGTGCCCGGGGCACAGATACGCAGTATTTT. The chain is built from TRBV20-1 and TRBJ2-3, with D unclear. CDR1 and CDR2 (germline): DFQATT, SNEGSKA (reference sequence). V lost 6 bases, J lost 1 base, and 5 bases lay in between. This CDR3 region has 11 residues.

The chain is built from TRBV30 and TRBJ2-1, with 9 bases fitting TRBD2. Germline lookup yields CDR1 GTSNPN and CDR2 SVGIG (reference sequence). V trimming: 0 bases; J trimming: 7 bases; junction bases outside the gene matches: 10. CDR3 size: 16 residues. DNA for the CDR3: TGTGCCTGGAGTGTATTACTAGCGGGCCAAGGGAATGAGCAGTTCTTC. This translates into CAWSVLLAGQGNEQFF.

The V and J genes are TRBV9 and TRBJ2-2, with TRBD1 matching over 7 bases. Germline V gene data show CDR1 as SGDLS and CDR2 as YYNGEE. Unmatched junction bases numbered 6, after V lost 4 bases and J lost 0 bases. The CDR3 is 16 residues long. CDR3 in DNA: TGTGCCAGCAGCACCCCCGGGACAGCGAACACCGGGGAGCTGTTTTTT. This sequence encodes CASSTPGTANTGELFF.

This rearrangement joins TRBV28 to TRBJ1-2; maybe TRBD1 (5 bases). The CDR3 runs 13 residues. CDR1 is MDHEN, CDR2 SYDVKM, per germline. V lost 6 bases to trimming and J lost 8 bases, with 16 bases between them. The CDR3: CASSRGDFLGYTF. DNA of the CDR3: TGTGCCAGCAGCCGGGGGGACTTCTTGGGCTACACCTTC.

V and J are TRBV3-1 (or the pseudogene TRBV3-2) and TRBJ1-6; 9 bases agree with TRBD1. CDR1 and CDR2 (germline): LGHDT, YNNKEL (reference sequence). The CDR3 runs to 20 residues. With 0 bases clipped from V and 6 bases from J, the junction kept 15 bases outside the gene matches. DNA for the CDR3: TGTGCCAGCAGCCAAGATTGGGGACAGGGATCCTCCTGGCCTAATTCACCCCTCCACTTT. This gives the protein CASSQDWGQGSSWPNSPLHF.

This chain links TRBV28 with TRBJ1-5; tentative D call: TRBD1 (6 bases). Germline CDR1 reads MDHEN; CDR2 reads SYDVKM. This CDR3 region has 12 residues. Between the trimmed V and J ends, which lost 8 bases and 3 bases, there was a span of 8 bases. The CDR3 loop is CASGQNNQPQHF. The CDR3 region has the DNA TGTGCCAGCGGACAGAACAATCAGCCCCAGCATTTT.

A single count supports this clone. The J gene is TRBJ2-1, the V gene TRBV6-1; 14 nucleotides match TRBD2. CDR3 length: 16 residues. The junction had 4 bases not matched to a gene; V was cut back by 4 bases and J by 5 bases. Germline loops: CDR1 MNHNS, CDR2 SASEGT. The CDR3 region is CASSGWTSGGNNEQFF. CDR3 DNA sequence: TGTGCCAGCAGTGGTTGGACTAGCGGGGGGAACAATGAGCAGTTCTTC.

The chain's CDR3 is CASREVPHGYTF. In nucleotides, the CDR3 is TGTGCCAGCAGAGAGGTGCCCCACGGCTACACCTTC. The chain links TRBV5-4 to TRBJ1-2, with no clear D. The length of the CDR3 is 12 residues. The germline gives CDR1 SGHNT, CDR2 YYREEE (reference sequence). Between the trimmed V and J ends, which lost 5 bases and 8 bases, there was a span of 13 bases.

V gene TRBV6-5 combines with J gene TRBJ1-1; TRBD1 agrees at 9 bases. CDR3 size: 14 residues. Germline loops: CDR1 MNHEY, CDR2 SVGAGI. Trimming took 8 bases from V and 0 from J; bases not matched to a gene: 4. The CDR3, as DNA: TGTGCCAGCTACAGGGGGCGCATGAACACTGAAGCTTTCTTT. Its protein is CASYRGRMNTEAFF.

This clone was found once. This chain joins TRBV19 and TRBJ1-3, with D uncertain. CDR3 size: 12 residues. Trimming left V 3 bases short and J 3 bases short, with 3 bases between. Germline CDR1 is LNHDA and CDR2 is SQIVND (reference sequence). CDR3 amino acids: CASSINGNTIYF. The CDR3, as DNA: TGTGCCAGTAGTATTAATGGAAACACCATATATTTT.

The chain carries TRBV6-5 and TRBJ1-4; tentatively, D is TRBD1 (5 bases). The CDR3 runs to 14 residues. V dropped 6 bases and J dropped 13 bases, with 21 bases sitting between them. Germline CDR1 reads MNHEY; CDR2 reads SVGAGI. The CDR3 sequence: CASSSRGTGEGLFF. The CDR3 coding sequence is TGTGCCAGCAGCTCTCGGGGGACCGGTGAAGGACTGTTTTTT.

This chain joins TRBV5-4 and TRBJ2-3, with 9 bases identical to TRBD1. CDR3 length equals 15 residues. With 4 bases clipped from V and 0 bases from J, the junction kept 3 bases outside the gene matches. Germline V lookup: CDR1 SGHNT, CDR2 YYREEE (reference sequence). This chain's CDR3 is CASSPTGGSTDTQYF. CDR3 DNA sequence: TGTGCCAGCAGCCCGACAGGGGGGAGCACAGATACGCAGTATTTT.

V is TRBV7-2 and J is TRBJ1-2, with a possible D match to TRBD1 (6 bases). CDR3 length: 15 amino acids. The germline V and J ends were trimmed by 2 bases and 4 bases, with 14 bases remaining between them. The germline CDR1 and CDR2 sequences are SGHTA and FQGNSA. The CDR3: CASSLSGDWSYGYTF. CDR3 nucleotide sequence: TGTGCCAGCAGCTTATCAGGGGATTGGAGCTATGGCTACACCTTC. Complete variable domain (other parts from reference TRBV7-2 and TRBJ1-2): GAGVSQSPSNKVTEKGKDVELRCDPISGHTALYWYRQSLGQGLEFLIYFQGNSAPDKSGLPSDRFSAERTGGSVSTLTIQRTQQEDSAVYLCASSLSGDWSYGYTFGSGTRLTVV.

This chain uses TRBV7-2 with TRBJ2-1; 10 bases fit TRBD2. The CDR3 is 16 amino acids. The junction had 11 bases not matched to a gene; V was cut back by 6 bases and J by 6 bases. Germline CDR1 reads SGHTA; CDR2 reads FQGNSA. CDR3 bases: TGTGCCAGCAGTCGAATTCTAGCGGGAGCTTCCAATGAGCAGTTCTTC. Its protein is CASSRILAGASNEQFF.

V is TRBV6-5 and J is TRBJ1-6, with 7 bases that match TRBD1. The CDR3 contains 13 residues. The V and J ends lost 6 bases and 10 bases, in that order; junction bases with no gene match: 6. The germline V gene encodes CDR1 MNHEY and CDR2 SVGAGI. The CDR3: CASRTGNSSPLHF. In DNA form, the CDR3 reads TGTGCCAGCAGGACAGGGAACTCCTCACCCCTCCACTTT.

This chain connects TRBV11-2 to TRBJ1-2; D remains unclear. V lost 5 bases and J 5 bases, leaving 9 bases between the germline ends. CDR1 is SGHAT and CDR2 is FQNNGV in the germline V gene. The CDR3 totals 12 residues. The CDR3 is CASSPGPYGYTF. CDR3 bases: TGTGCCAGCAGCCCGGGTCCTTATGGCTACACCTTC.